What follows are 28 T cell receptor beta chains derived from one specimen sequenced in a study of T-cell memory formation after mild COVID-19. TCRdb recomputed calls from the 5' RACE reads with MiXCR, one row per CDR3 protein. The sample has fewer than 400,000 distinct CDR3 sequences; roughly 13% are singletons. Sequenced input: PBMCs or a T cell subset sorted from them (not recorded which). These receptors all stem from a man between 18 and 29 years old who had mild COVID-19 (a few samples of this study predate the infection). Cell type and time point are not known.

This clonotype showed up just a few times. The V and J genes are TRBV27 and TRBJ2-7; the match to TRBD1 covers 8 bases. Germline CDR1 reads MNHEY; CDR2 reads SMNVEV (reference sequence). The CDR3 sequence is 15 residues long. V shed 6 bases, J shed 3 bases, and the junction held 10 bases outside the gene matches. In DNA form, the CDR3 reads TGTGCCAGCAGCCGTTACAGGGGGTCCCTCTACGAGCAGTACGTC. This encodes CASSRYRGSLYEQYV.

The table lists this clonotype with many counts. The CDR3 loop is CSVVKESDGNTIYF. The DNA for the CDR3 is TGCAGCGTTGTAAAGGAGTCGGACGGAAACACCATATATTTT. This chain connects TRBV29-1 to TRBJ1-3; D is ambiguous. Germline loops: CDR1 SQVTM, CDR2 ANQGSEA. The CDR3 length is 14 residues. V dropped 4 bases and J dropped 4 bases, with 14 bases sitting between them.

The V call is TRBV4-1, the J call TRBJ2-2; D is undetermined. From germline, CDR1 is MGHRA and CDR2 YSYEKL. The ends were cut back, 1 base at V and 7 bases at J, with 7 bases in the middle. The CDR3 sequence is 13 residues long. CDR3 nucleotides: TGCGCCAGCAGCCAAGTTACCGGCGGGGAGCTGTTTTTT. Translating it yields CASSQVTGGELFF.

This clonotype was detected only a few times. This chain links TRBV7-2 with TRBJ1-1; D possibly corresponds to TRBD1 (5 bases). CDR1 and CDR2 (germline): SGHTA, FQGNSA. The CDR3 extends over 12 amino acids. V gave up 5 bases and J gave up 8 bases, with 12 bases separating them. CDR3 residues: CASSLISGEAFF. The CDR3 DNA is TGTGCCAGCAGCCTGATCTCAGGGGAAGCTTTCTTT.

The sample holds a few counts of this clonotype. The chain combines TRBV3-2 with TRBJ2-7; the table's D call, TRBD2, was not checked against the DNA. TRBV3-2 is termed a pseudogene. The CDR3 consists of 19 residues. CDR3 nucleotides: TGTGCCAGCACCTCCCTCCCAGCAGCCGGGGGAGGGTGCTCCTACGAGCAGTACGTC. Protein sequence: CASTSLPAAGGGCSYEQYV.

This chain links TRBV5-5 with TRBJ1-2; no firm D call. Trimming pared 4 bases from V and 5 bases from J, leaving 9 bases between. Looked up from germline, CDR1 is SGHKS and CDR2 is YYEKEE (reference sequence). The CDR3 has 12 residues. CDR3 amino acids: CASSPSYYGYTF. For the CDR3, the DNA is TGTGCCAGCAGCCCTTCGTATTATGGCTACACCTTC.

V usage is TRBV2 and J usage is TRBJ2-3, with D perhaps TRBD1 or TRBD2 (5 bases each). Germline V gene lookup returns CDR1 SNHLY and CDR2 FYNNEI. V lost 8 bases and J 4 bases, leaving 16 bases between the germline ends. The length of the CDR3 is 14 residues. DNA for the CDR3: TGTGCCAGCTGGGCGAGGGGCGGGCCAGATACGCAGTATTTT. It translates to CASWARGGPDTQYF.

The CDR3 reads CASRLDRDRNTEAFF. CDR3 DNA: TGTGCCAGCAGACTGGACAGGGACCGGAACACTGAAGCTTTCTTT. The rearrangement joins TRBV6-4 to TRBJ1-1, with TRBD1 matching 8 bases. CDR1 is MRHNA and CDR2 is SNTAGT in the germline V gene. This CDR3 comprises 15 residues. J lost 1 base, V lost 6 bases, and 7 bases had no gene match.

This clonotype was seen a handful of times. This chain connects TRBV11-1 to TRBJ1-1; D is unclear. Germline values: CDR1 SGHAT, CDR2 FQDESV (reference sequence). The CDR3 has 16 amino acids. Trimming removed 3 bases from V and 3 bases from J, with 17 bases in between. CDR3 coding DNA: TGTGCCAGCAGCTTTTCTGCAAACTCGGAGGACACTGAAGCTTTCTTT. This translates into CASSFSANSEDTEAFF.

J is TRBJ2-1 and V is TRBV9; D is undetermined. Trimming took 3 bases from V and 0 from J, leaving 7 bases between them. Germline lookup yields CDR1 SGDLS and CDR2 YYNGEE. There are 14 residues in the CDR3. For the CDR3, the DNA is TGTGCCAGCAGCGCCTGGGGCTCCTACAATGAGCAGTTCTTC. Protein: CASSAWGSYNEQFF.

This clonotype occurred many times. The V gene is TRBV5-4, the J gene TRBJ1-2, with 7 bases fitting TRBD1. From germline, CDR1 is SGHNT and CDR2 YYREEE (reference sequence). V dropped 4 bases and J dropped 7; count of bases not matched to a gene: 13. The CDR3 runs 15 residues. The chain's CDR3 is CASSPDQGGAGGYTF. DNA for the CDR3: TGTGCCAGCAGCCCGGACCAAGGGGGCGCGGGTGGCTACACCTTC.

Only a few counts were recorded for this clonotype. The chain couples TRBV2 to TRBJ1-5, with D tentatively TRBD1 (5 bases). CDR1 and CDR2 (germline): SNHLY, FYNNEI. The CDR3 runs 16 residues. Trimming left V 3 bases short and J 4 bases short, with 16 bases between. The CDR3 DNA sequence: TGTGCCAGCAGTGATAGGAGGGGAGGGTGGAATCAGCCCCAGCATTTT. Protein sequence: CASSDRRGGWNQPQHF.

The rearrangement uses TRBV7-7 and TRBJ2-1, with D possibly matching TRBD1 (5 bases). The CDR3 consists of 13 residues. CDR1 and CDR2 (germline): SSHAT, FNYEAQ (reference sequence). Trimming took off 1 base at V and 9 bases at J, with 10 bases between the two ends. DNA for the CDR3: TGTGCCAGCAGCTTAGGGTGGGGCGGTGAGCAGTTCTTC. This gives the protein CASSLGWGGEQFF. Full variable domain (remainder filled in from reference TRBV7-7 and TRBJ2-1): GAGVSQSPRYKVTKRGQDVTLRCDPISSHATLYWYQQALGQGPEFLTYFNYEAQPDKSGLPSDRFSAERPEGSISTLTIQRTEQRDSAMYRCASSLGWGGEQFFGPGTRLTVL.

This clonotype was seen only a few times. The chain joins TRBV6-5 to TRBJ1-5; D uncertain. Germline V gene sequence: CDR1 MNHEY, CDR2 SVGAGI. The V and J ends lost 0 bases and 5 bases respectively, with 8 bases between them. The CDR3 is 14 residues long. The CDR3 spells CASSYSPSDQPQHF. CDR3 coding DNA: TGTGCCAGCAGTTACTCCCCCTCAGATCAGCCCCAGCATTTT.

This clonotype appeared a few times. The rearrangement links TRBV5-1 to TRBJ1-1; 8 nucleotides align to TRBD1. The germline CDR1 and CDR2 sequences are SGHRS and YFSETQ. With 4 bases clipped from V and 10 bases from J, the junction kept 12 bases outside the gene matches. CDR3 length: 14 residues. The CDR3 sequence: CASSLDATGDAAFF. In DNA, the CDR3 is TGCGCCAGCAGCCTTGATGCGACAGGGGATGCAGCTTTCTTT.

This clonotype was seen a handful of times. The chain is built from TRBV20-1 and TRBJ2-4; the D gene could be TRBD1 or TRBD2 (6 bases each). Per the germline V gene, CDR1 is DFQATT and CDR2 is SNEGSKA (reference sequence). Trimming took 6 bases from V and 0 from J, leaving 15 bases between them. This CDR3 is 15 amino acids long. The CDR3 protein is CSAGGGILAKNIQYF. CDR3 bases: TGCAGTGCAGGAGGGGGGATACTAGCCAAAAACATTCAGTACTTC.

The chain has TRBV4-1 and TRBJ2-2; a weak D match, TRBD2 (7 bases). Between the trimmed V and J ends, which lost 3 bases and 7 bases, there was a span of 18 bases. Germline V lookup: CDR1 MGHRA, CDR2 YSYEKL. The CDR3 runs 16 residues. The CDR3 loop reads CASSHPVGGGLGELFF. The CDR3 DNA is TGCGCCAGCAGCCACCCAGTTGGGGGGGGCCTCGGGGAGCTGTTTTTT.

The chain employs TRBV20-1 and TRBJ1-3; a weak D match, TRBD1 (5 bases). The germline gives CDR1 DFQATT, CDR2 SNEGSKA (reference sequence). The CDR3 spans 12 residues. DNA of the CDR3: TGCGGGGGGTGGGGAACTGGAAACACCATATATTTT. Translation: CGGWGTGNTIYF.

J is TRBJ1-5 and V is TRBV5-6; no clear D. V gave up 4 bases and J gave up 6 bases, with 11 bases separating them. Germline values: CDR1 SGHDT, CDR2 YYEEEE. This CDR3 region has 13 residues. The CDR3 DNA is TGTGCCAGCAGCAAAGGCATGGGTCAGCCCCAGCATTTT. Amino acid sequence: CASSKGMGQPQHF.

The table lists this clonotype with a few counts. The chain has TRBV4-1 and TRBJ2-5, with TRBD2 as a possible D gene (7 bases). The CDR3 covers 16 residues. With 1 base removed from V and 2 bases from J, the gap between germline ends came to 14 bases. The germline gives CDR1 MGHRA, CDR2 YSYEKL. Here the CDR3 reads CASSQVRGANQETQYF. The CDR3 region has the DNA TGCGCCAGCAGCCAAGTTCGGGGGGCTAATCAAGAGACCCAGTACTTC.

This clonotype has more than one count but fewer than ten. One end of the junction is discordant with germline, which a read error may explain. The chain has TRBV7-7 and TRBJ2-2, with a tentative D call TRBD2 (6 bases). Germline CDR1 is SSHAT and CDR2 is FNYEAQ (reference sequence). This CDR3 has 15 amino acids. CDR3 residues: CASSFRRAGTGELFF. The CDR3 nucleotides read TGTGCTAGCAGCTTTCGGAGGGCGGGCACCGGGGAGCTGTTTTTT. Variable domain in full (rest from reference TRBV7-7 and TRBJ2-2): GAGVSQSPRYKVTKRGQDVTLRCDPISSHATLYWYQQALGQGPEFLTYFNYEAQPDKSGLPSDRFSAERPEGSISTLTIQRTEQRDSAMYRCASSFRRAGTGELFFGEGSRLTVL.

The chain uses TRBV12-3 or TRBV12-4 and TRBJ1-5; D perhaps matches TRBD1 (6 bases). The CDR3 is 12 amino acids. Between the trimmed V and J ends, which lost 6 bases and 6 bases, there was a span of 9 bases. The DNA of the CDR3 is TGTGCCAGCAGGGAAGGGGGTCAGCCCCAGCATTTT. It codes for CASREGGQPQHF.

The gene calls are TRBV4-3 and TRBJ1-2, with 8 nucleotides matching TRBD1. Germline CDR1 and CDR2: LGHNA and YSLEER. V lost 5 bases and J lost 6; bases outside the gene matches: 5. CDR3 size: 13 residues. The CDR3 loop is CASSTRTGNGYTF. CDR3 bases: TGCGCCAGCAGCACCCGGACAGGGAATGGCTACACCTTC.

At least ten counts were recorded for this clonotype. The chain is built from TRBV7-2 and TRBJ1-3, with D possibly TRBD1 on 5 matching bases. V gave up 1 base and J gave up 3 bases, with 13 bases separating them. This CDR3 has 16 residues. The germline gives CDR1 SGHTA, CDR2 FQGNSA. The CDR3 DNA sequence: TGTGCCAGCAGCTTAGGGGGGGGTGCCCTTGGAAACACCATATATTTT. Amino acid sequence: CASSLGGGALGNTIYF.

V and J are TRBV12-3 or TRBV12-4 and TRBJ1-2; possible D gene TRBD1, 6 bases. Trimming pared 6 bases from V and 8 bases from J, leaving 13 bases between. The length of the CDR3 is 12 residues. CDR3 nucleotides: TGTGCCAGCAGCTCCGCCAGGGGAGGCTACACCTTC. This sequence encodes CASSSARGGYTF.

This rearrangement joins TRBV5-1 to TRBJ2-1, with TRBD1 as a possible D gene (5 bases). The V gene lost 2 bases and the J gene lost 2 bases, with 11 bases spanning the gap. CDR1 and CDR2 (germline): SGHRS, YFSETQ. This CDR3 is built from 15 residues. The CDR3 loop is CASSFVQETYNEQFF. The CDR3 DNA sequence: TGCGCCAGCAGCTTCGTACAGGAGACCTACAATGAGCAGTTCTTC.

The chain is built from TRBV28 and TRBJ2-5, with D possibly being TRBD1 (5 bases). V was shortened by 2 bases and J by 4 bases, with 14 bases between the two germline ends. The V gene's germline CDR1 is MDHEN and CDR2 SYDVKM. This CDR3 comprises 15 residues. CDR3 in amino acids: CASSLILGQGETQYF. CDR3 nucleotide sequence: TGTGCCAGCAGTTTAATCCTCGGGCAGGGAGAGACCCAGTACTTC.

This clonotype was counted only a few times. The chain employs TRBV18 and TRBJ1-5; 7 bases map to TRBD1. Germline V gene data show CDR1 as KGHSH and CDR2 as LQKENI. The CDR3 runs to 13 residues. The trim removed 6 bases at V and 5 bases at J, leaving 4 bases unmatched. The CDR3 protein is CASSSDRDQPQHF. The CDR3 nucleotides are TGTGCCAGCTCGTCCGACAGGGATCAGCCCCAGCATTTT.